The rows below give T cell receptor beta chains drawn from one sample of a study of CD8+ T cells in alopecia areata. The assay was immunoSEQ multiplex PCR, and TCRdb's table has in-frame clones only and misses some. The repertoire holds about 210,000 clones, with about two fifths as singletons. The sequencing here drew on CD4+ T cells sorted from blood, taken at week 34, from a patient treated with tofacitinib. These receptors were collected from a human donor with alopecia areata. Both conserved end residues are part of each CDR3. A D gene is named only where the DNA matches it firmly. Rows may omit the clone size; those that give it use once, few, many or a size class.

D: TRBD1; size: .; J: TRBJ2-2; V: TRBV2; DNA: TGTGCCAGCGGGGACAGGGGCCCGGGGGACACCGGGGAGCTGTTTTTT; CDR3: CASGDRGPGDTGELFF
D: .; size: .; J: TRBJ2-2; V: TRBV7-2; DNA: TGTGCCAGCAGCTTAACAAGCGGCATCACCGGGGAGCTGTTTTTT; CDR3: CASSLTSGITGELFF
D: .; size: .; J: TRBJ1-1; V: TRBV30; DNA: TGTGCCTGGAGTGTATGGAGGAACACTGAAGCTTTCTTT; CDR3: CAWSVWRNTEAFF
D: .; size: few; J: TRBJ1-1; V: TRBV6-1; DNA: TGTGCCAGCACGCAGGGACCCACTCTGAACACTGAAGCTTTCTTT; CDR3: CASTQGPTLNTEAFF
D: TRBD2; size: .; J: TRBJ2-7; V: TRBV5-6; DNA: TGTGCCAGCAGCTCACGGCGACTAGCGGGAGGTGAGCAGTACTTC; CDR3: CASSSRRLAGGEQYF
D: .; size: .; J: TRBJ2-3; V: TRBV30; DNA: TGTGCCTGCGCCCCCGGACTCGATATGACAGATACGCAGTATTTT; CDR3: CACAPGLDMTDTQYF
D: .; size: .; J: TRBJ1-5; V: TRBV27; DNA: TGTGCCAGCAGTTTACAGACCAATCAGCCCCAGCATTTT; CDR3: CASSLQTNQPQHF
D: .; size: .; J: TRBJ1-1; V: TRBV10-1; DNA: TGCGCCAGCAGCCACACCTGGAACACTGAAGCTTTCTTT; CDR3: CASSHTWNTEAFF
D: .; size: .; J: TRBJ2-6; V: TRBV2; DNA: TGTGCCAGCAGTGATGGACCATCTGGGGCCAACGTCCTGACTTTC; CDR3: CASSDGPSGANVLTF
D: TRBD2; size: .; J: TRBJ2-3; V: TRBV30; DNA: TGTGCCTGGAGTCACGCTAGCGGGAGTTTCGATACGCAGTATTTT; CDR3: CAWSHASGSFDTQYF
D: .; size: many; J: TRBJ1-6; V: TRBV5-1; DNA: TGCGCCAGCAGCCGACAGGAGGTTAGCTCCTATAATTCACCCCTCCACTTT; CDR3: CASSRQEVSSYNSPLHF
D: .; size: .; J: TRBJ1-1; V: TRBV6-5; DNA: TGTGCCAGCAGCACGGGCGGGGCGCGTGCTTTCTTT; CDR3: CASSTGGARAFF
D: .; size: few; J: TRBJ2-2; V: TRBV10-2; DNA: TGCGCCAGCTCAATTCAGGCCTCGAACACCGGGGAGCTGTTTTTT; CDR3: CASSIQASNTGELFF
D: .; size: .; J: TRBJ2-1; V: TRBV9; DNA: TGTGCCAGCACTCGGGAGCTTAGCTCCTACAATGAGCAGTTCTTC; CDR3: CASTRELSSYNEQFF
D: TRBD2; size: .; J: TRBJ2-7; V: TRBV18; DNA: TGTGCCAGCTCAGAAGGACTAGCAACCTACGAGCAGTACTTC; CDR3: CASSEGLATYEQYF
D: TRBD2; size: few; J: TRBJ2-1; V: TRBV2; DNA: TGTGCCAGCAGCCGGGGTGGCAGCGGGACTGGGAATGAGCAGTTCTTC; CDR3: CASSRGGSGTGNEQFF
D: TRBD2; size: .; J: TRBJ2-1; V: TRBV11-2; DNA: TGTGCCAGCACGAGGGCGGGGGGCGATGAGCAGTTCTTC; CDR3: CASTRAGGDEQFF
D: .; size: few; J: TRBJ2-3; V: TRBV6-6; DNA: TGTGCCAGCAGTTACGGTCGGGCGGGGACCACAGATACGCAGTATTTT; CDR3: CASSYGRAGTTDTQYF
D: .; size: few; J: TRBJ1-2; V: TRBV4-1; DNA: TGCGCCAGCAGCCGCAACGGGCGCTACACCTTC; CDR3: CASSRNGRYTF
D: .; size: .; J: TRBJ2-7; V: TRBV7-2; DNA: TGTGCCAGCAGTCAAGATCCCCTCAACTACGAGCAGTACTTC; CDR3: CASSQDPLNYEQYF
D: .; size: .; J: TRBJ1-6; V: TRBV14; DNA: TGTGCCAGCAGCCAAGCCCTGAATTCACCCCTCCACTTT; CDR3: CASSQALNSPLHF
D: .; size: few; J: TRBJ1-5; V: TRBV25-1; DNA: TGTGCCAGCAGTACACAGTATAGCAATCAGCCCCAGCATTTT; CDR3: CASSTQYSNQPQHF
D: .; size: .; J: TRBJ1-5; V: TRBV2; DNA: TGTGCCAGCAGTGGTGACAGAAACAATCAGCCCCAGCATTTT; CDR3: CASSGDRNNQPQHF
D: .; size: few; J: TRBJ2-7; V: TRBV7-9; DNA: TGTGCCAGCAGCGGAGGGGACAGATACTACGAGCAGTACTTC; CDR3: CASSGGDRYYEQYF
D: .; size: .; J: TRBJ1-2; V: TRBV20-1; DNA: TGCAGTGCCCACCTCTTGCATCAAGATCCTTTC; CDR3: CSAHLLHQDPF
D: .; size: .; J: TRBJ1-1; V: TRBV11-2; DNA: TGTGCCAGCAGCTTACCGGGTCCTCTAAGTCTTTTT; CDR3: CASSLPGPLSLF
D: .; size: few; J: TRBJ1-5; V: TRBV30; DNA: TGTGCCTGGAGTGTTCGGGGACTGAACAATCAGCCCCAGCATTTT; CDR3: CAWSVRGLNNQPQHF
D: .; size: few; J: TRBJ2-5; V: TRBV5-1; DNA: TGCGCCAGCAGCTTGGGGCAGGGGCCAGAGACCCAGTACTTC; CDR3: CASSLGQGPETQYF
D: TRBD1; size: .; J: TRBJ1-2; V: TRBV7-8; DNA: TGTGCCAGCAGCTTAACGATGTCCGGGACAGGGGGCTATGGCTACACCTTC; CDR3: CASSLTMSGTGGYGYTF
D: TRBD1; size: .; J: TRBJ2-1; V: TRBV10-3; DNA: TGTGCCATCAGTGAGCCGGGACAGGGAATGAGTAATGAGCAGTTCTTC; CDR3: CAISEPGQGMSNEQFF
D: .; size: few; J: TRBJ2-2; V: TRBV29-1; DNA: TGCAGCGTCAGTATGGGGACCGGGGAGCTGTTTTTT; CDR3: CSVSMGTGELFF
D: .; size: .; J: TRBJ2-3; V: TRBV20-1; DNA: TGCAGTGCGCCTGCGACAGATACGCAGTATTTT; CDR3: CSAPATDTQYF
D: .; size: few; J: TRBJ1-3; V: TRBV30; DNA: TGTGCCTGGAGTAGGGGCACGAGCTCTGGAAACACCATATATTTT; CDR3: CAWSRGTSSGNTIYF
D: TRBD1; size: .; J: TRBJ2-7; V: TRBV5-1; DNA: TGCGCCAGCAGCCGGGCGACAGGGGAAGGCTACGAGCAGTACTTC; CDR3: CASSRATGEGYEQYF
D: .; size: .; J: TRBJ1-2; V: TRBV30; DNA: TGTGCCTGGAGTTCCCGGGGGCCTGGCTACACCTTC; CDR3: CAWSSRGPGYTF
D: .; size: .; J: TRBJ2-1; V: TRBV28; DNA: TGTGCCAGCGGGTCGTACAATGAGCAGTTCTTC; CDR3: CASGSYNEQFF
D: TRBD2; size: few; J: TRBJ2-3; V: TRBV6-1; DNA: TGTGCCAGCAGTGGTAGCGGGAAGAGCACAGATACGCAGTATTTT; CDR3: CASSGSGKSTDTQYF
D: .; size: .; J: TRBJ2-2; V: TRBV27; DNA: TGTGCCAGCAGATGGGGGGACACCGGGGAGCTGTTTTTT; CDR3: CASRWGDTGELFF
D: .; size: .; J: TRBJ2-2; V: TRBV30; DNA: TGTGCCTGGAGTCGGAGGTACACCGGGGAGCTGTTTTTT; CDR3: CAWSRRYTGELFF
D: TRBD2; size: few; J: TRBJ2-1; V: TRBV6-1; DNA: TGTGCCAGCAGTTTGACGGGGGGGCCCTACAATGAGCAGTTCTTC; CDR3: CASSLTGGPYNEQFF
D: .; size: .; J: TRBJ2-2; V: TRBV6-9; DNA: TGTGCCAGCATCCCGACCGGGGAGCTGTTTTTT; CDR3: CASIPTGELFF
D: .; size: .; J: TRBJ2-3; V: TRBV5-1; DNA: TGCGCCAGCAGTTTGGGACACTCCACAGATACGCAGTATTTT; CDR3: CASSLGHSTDTQYF
D: TRBD1; size: few; J: TRBJ2-1; V: TRBV5-1; DNA: TGCGCCAGCAGCACTACCGGGACAGGAGGGGATGAGCAGTTCTTC; CDR3: CASSTTGTGGDEQFF
D: .; size: .; J: TRBJ2-3; V: TRBV5-1; DNA: TGCGCCAGCTCCGGGGGTGGTACAGATACGCAGTATTTT; CDR3: CASSGGGTDTQYF
D: .; size: few; J: TRBJ1-1; V: TRBV2; DNA: TGTGCCAGCATCCGGGGGGGAGAAGGTATGAACACTGAAGCTTTCTTT; CDR3: CASIRGGEGMNTEAFF
D: TRBD1; size: .; J: TRBJ1-5; V: TRBV4-1; DNA: TGCGCCAGCAGCCAGGGACAGGGCTCCTTGAATCAGCCCCAGCATTTT; CDR3: CASSQGQGSLNQPQHF
D: .; size: .; J: TRBJ2-7; V: TRBV29-1; DNA: TGCAGCGCTGGGGGCAGGCAGGGCGGCGAGCAGTACTTC; CDR3: CSAGGRQGGEQYF
D: .; size: few; J: TRBJ1-4; V: TRBV5-1; DNA: TGCGCCAGCAGCTTGGAATACGCCAGGGCACGGGAAAAACTGTTTTTT; CDR3: CASSLEYARAREKLFF
D: .; size: once; J: TRBJ2-7; V: TRBV11-2; DNA: TGTGCCAGCAGCTCTATTAGGGGGTCGAGGGGCGAGACCTACGAGCAGTACTTC; CDR3: CASSSIRGSRGETYEQYF
D: TRBD1; size: .; J: TRBJ1-4; V: TRBV9; DNA: TGTGCCAGCAGCACCGGGACAGGGCATGAAAAACTGTTTTTT; CDR3: CASSTGTGHEKLFF
D: .; size: .; J: TRBJ1-1; V: TRBV27; DNA: TGTGCCAGCAGCCCTCTTTTTCTCAATCCCTACATGAACACTGAAGCTTTCTTT; CDR3: CASSPLFLNPYMNTEAFF